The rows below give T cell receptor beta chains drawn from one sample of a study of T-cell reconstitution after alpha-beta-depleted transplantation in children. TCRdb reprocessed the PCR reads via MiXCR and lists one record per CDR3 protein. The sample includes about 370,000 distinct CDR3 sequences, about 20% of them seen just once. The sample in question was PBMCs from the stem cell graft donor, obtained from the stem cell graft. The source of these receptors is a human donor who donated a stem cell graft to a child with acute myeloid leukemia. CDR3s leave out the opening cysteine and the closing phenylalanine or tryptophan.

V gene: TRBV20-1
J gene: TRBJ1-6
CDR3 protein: SARDPRGNSPLH

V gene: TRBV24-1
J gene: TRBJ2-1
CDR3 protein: ATSDWARASGRRGLEEQF

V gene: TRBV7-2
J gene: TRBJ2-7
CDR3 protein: ASSLAADQGRYEQY

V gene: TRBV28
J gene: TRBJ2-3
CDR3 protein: ATKGSGTDTQY

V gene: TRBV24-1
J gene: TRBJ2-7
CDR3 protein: ATSKDRLHPYEQY

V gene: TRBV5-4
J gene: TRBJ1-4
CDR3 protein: ASSFHRDRGTTNEKLF

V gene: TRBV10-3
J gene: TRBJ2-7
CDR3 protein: AISRETYEQY

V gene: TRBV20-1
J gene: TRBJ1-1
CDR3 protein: SARRRVMNTEAF

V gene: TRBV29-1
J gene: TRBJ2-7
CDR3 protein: SAQEGGYEQY

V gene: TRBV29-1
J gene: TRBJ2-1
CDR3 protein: SVAGLALHEQF

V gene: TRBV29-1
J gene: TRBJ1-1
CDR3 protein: SVTTGGSLMNTEAF

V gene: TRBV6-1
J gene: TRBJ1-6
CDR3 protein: ASRDRADNSPLH

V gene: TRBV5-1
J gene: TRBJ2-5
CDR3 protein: ASRTGARETQY

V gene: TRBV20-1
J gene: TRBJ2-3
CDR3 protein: SARLGGTDTQY

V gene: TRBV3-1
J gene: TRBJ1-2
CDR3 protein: ASSRARGTWDYGYT

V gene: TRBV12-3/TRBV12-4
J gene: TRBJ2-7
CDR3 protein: ASGLEYGYEQY

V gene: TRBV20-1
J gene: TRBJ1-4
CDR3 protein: SARDVRAEKLF

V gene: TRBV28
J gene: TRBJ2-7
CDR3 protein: ASFRTDTYEQY

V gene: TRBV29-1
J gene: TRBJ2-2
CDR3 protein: SVGASGRVLTGELF

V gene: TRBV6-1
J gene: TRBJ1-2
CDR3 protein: ASRPIVNYGYT

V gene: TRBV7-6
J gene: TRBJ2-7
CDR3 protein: ASSLDPGPYEQY

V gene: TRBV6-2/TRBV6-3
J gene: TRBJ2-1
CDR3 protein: ASRETANSYNEQF

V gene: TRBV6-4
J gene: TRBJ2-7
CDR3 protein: ASSRATGTGSYEQY

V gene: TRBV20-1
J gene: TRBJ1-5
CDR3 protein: SAPDRVGNQPQH

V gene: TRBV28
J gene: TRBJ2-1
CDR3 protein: ASSFSGHLYNEQF

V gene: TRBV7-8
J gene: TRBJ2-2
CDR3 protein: ASSSVTGTNTGELF

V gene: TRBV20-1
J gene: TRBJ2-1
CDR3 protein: SAIGTSGYNEQF

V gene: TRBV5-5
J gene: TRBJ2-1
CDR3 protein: ASRWGLAGGRSDNEQF

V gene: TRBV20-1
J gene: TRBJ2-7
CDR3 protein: SARPARTSGPYEQY

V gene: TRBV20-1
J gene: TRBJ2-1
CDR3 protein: SAHKWGSSYNEQF

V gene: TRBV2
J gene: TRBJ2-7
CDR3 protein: ASSSGSLYEQY

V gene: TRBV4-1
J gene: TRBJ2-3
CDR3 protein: ASSQRSSLTDTQY

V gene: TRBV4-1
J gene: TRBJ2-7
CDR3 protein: ASSQVAPAEHYEQY

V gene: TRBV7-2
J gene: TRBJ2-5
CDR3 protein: ASSLGLPGETQY

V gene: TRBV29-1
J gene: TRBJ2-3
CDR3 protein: SVERDRGYTDTQY

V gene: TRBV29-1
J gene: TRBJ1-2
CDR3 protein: SVDFQGADGYT

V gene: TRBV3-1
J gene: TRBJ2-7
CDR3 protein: AYPLLITGTGDYEQY

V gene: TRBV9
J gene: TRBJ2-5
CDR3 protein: ASSVGLGYQETQY

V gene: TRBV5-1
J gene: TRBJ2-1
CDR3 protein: ASSREWGLGVNEQF

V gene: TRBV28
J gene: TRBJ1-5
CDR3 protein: ASSSTGAGEPQH

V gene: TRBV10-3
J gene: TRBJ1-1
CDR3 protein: AISESGDRATEAF

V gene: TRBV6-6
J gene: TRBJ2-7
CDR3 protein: ASREQGFDEQY

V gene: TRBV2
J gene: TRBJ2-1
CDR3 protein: ASSVLNNEQF

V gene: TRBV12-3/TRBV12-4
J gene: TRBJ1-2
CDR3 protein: ASSPGGGYT

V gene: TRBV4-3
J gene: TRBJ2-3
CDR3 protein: ASSQDGGQVTDTQY

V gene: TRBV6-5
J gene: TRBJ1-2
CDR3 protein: ASSYTSFYGYT

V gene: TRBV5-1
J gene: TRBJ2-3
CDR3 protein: ASSTAGTPDTQY

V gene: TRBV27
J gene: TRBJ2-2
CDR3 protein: ASSLVAGVTTNTGELF

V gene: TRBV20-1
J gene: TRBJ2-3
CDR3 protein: SARMGLAGRYNPTDTQY

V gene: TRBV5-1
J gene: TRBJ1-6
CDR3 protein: ASSFTGTENSPLH

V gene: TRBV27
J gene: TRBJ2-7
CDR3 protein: ASRPGLAGVGSYEQY

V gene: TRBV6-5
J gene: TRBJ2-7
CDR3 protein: ASSYGQGSFYEQY

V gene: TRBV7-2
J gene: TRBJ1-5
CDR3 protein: ASSLSGRTQPQH

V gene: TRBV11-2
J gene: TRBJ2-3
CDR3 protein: ASRTLESRADTQY

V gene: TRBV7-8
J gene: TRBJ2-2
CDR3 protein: ASSWDRVGELF

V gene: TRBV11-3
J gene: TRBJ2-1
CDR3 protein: ASSLRRLAGHEQF

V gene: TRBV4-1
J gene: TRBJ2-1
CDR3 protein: ASSPQSVGSNEQF

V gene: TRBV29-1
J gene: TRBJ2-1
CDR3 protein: SGQATYNEQF

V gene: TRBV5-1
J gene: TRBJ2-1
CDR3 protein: ASSLESASEDEQF